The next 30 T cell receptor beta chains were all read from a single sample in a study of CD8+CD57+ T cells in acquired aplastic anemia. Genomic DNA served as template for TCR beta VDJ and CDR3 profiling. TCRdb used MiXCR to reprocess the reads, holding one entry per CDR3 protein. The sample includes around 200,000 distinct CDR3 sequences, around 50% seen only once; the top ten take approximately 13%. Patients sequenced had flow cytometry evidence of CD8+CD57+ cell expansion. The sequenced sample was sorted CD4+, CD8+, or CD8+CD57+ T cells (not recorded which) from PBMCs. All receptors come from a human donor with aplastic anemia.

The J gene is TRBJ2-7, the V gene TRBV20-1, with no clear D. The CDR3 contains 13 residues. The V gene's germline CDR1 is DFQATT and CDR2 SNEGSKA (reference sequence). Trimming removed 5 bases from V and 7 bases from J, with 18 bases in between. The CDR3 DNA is TGCAGTGCTGGCCGGGCCCAACAGTGGGAGCAGTACTTC. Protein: CSAGRAQQWEQYF.

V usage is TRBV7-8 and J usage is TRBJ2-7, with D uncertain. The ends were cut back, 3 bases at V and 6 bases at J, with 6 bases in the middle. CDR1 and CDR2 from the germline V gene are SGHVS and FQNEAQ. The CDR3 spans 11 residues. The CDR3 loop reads CASSFSVEQYF. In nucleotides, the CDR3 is TGTGCCAGCAGCTTCTCGGTCGAGCAGTACTTC.

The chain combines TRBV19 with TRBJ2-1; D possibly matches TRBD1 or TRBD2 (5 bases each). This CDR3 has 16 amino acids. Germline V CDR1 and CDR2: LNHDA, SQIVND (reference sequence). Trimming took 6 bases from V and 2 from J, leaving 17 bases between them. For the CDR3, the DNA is TGTGCCAGTAGCACACCCTTGGGGGAGCCCTACAATGAGCAGTTCTTC. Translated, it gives CASSTPLGEPYNEQFF. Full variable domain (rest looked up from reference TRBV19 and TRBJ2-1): DGGITQSPKYLFRKEGQNVTLSCEQNLNHDAMYWYRQDPGQGLRLIYYSQIVNDFQKGDIAEGYSVSREKKESFPLTVTSAQKNPTAFYLCASSTPLGEPYNEQFFGPGTRLTVL.

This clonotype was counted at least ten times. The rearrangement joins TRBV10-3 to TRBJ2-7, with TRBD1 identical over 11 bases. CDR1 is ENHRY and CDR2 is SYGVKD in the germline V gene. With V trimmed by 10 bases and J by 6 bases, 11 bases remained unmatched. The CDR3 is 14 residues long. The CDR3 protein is CATMGGTGGTEQYF. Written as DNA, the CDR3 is TGTGCCACCATGGGGGGGACAGGGGGGACCGAGCAGTACTTC.

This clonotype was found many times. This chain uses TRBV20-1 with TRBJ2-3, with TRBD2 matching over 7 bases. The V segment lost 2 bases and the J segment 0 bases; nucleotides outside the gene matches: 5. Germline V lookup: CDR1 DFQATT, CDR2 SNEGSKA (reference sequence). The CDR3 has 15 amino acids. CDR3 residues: CSARRLASSTDTQYF. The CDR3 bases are TGCAGTGCTAGAAGACTAGCCAGCAGCACAGATACGCAGTATTTT.

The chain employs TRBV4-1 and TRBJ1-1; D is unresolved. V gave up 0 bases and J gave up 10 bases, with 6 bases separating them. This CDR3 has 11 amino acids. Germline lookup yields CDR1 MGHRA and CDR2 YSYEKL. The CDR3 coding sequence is TGCGCCAGCAGCCAAGAGGGAGGAGCTTTCTTT. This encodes CASSQEGGAFF.

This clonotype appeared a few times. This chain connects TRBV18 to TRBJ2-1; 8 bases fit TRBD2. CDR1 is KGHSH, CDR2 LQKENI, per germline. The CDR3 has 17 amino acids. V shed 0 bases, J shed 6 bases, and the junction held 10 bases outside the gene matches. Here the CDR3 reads CASSPPTGGKLLNEQFF. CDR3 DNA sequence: TGTGCCAGCTCACCACCGACGGGGGGGAAACTACTCAATGAGCAGTTCTTC.

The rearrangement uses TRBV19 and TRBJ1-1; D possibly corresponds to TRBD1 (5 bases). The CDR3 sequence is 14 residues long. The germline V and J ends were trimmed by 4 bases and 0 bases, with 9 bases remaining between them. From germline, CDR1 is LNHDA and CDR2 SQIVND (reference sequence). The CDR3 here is CASSRSGLNTEAFF. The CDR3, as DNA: TGTGCCAGTAGTAGGTCGGGGCTGAACACTGAAGCTTTCTTT.

For the CDR3, the DNA is TGTGCTAGTGGTTTGGACAGGGTCTACGAGCAGTACTTC. It codes for CASGLDRVYEQYF. The chain couples TRBV12-5 to TRBJ2-7; tentative D call: TRBD1 (6 bases). The CDR3 is 13 residues long. Germline V gene sequence: CDR1 LGHNT, CDR2 FRNRAP. The ends were cut back, 1 base at V and 3 bases at J, with 7 bases in the middle.

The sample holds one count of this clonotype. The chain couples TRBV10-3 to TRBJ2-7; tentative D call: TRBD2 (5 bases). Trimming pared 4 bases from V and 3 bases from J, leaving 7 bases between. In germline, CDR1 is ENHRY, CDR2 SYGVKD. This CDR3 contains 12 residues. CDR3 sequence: CAISGDYYEQYF. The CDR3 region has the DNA TGTGCCATCAGTGGTGACTACTACGAGCAGTACTTC.

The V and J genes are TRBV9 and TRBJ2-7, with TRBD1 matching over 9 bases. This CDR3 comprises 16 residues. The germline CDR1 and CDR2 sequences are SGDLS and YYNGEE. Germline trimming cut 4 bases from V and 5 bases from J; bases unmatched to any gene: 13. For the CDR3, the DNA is TGTGCCAGCAGCCGCCTTGAGACAGGGGGTTACGACGAGCAGTACTTC. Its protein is CASSRLETGGYDEQYF. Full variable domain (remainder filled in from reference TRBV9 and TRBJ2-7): DSGVTQTPKHLITATGQRVTLRCSPRSGDLSVYWYQQSLDQGLQFLIQYYNGEERAKGNILERFSAQQFPDLHSELNLSSLELGDSALYFCASSRLETGGYDEQYFGPGTRLTVT.

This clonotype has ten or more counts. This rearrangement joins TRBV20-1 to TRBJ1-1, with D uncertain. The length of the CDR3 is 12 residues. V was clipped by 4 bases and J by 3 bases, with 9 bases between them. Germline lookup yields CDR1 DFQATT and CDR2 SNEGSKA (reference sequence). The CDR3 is CSANLGDTEAFF. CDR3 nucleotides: TGCAGTGCTAATTTGGGAGACACTGAAGCTTTCTTT.

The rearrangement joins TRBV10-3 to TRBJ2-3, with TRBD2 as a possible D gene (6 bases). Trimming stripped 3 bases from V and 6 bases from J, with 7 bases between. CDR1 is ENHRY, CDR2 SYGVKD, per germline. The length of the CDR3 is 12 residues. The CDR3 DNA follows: TGTGCCATCAGTGAACGGGGGGATACGCAGTATTTT. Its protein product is CAISERGDTQYF.

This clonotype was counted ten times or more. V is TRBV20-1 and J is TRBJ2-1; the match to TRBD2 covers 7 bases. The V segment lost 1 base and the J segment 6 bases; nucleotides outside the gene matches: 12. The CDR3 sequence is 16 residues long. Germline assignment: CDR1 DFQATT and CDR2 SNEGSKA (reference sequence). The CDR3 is CSARAPGTTGPNEQFF. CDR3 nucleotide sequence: TGCAGTGCTAGAGCGCCCGGGACTACGGGCCCCAATGAGCAGTTCTTC.

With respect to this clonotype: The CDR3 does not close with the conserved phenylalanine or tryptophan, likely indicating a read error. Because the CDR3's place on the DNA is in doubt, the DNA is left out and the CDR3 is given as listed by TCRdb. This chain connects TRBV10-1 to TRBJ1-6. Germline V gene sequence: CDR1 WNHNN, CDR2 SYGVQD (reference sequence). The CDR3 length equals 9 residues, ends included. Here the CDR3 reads CASSEPLDI.

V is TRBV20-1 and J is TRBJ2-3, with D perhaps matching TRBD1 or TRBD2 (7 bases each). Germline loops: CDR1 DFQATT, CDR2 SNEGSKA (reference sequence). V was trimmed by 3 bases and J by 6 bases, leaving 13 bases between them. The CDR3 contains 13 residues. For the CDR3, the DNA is TGCAGTGCTAGTTACAGGGGAGGGGATACGCAGTATTTT. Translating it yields CSASYRGGDTQYF.

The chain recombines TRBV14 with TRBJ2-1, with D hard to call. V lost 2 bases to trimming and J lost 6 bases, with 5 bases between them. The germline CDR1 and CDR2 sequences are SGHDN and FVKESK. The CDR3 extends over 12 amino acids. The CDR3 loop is CASSQTFNEQFF. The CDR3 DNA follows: TGTGCCAGCAGCCAAACCTTCAATGAGCAGTTCTTC. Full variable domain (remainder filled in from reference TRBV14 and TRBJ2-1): EAGVTQFPSHSVIEKGQTVTLRCDPISGHDNLYWYRRVMGKEIKFLLHFVKESKQDESGMPNNRFLAERTGGTYSTLKVQPAELEDSGVYFCASSQTFNEQFFGPGTRLTVL.

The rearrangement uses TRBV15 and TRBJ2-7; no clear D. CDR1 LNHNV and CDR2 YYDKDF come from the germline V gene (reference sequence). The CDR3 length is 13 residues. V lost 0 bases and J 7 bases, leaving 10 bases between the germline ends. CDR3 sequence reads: CATSRDPRWEQYF. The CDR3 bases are TGTGCCACCAGCAGAGACCCTAGGTGGGAGCAGTACTTC.

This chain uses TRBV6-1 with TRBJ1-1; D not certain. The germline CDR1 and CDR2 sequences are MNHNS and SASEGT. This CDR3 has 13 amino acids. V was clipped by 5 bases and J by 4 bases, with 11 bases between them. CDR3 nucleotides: TGTGCCAGCAGTTCCTCCTTGGGCACTGAAGCTTTCTTT. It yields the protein CASSSSLGTEAFF.

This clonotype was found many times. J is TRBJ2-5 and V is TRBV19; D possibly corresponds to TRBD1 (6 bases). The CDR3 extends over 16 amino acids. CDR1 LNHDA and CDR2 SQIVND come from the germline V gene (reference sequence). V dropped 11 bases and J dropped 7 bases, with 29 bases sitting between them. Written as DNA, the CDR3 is TGTGCCTCCTCCCCGTCGAACAGGGCACAAAGGGGGACCCAGTACTTC. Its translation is CASSPSNRAQRGTQYF. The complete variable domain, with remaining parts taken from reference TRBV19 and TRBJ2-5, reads DGGITQSPKYLFRKEGQNVTLSCEQNLNHDAMYWYRQDPGQGLRLIYYSQIVNDFQKGDIAEGYSVSREKKESFPLTVTSAQKNPTAFYLCASSPSNRAQRGTQYFGPGTRLLVL.

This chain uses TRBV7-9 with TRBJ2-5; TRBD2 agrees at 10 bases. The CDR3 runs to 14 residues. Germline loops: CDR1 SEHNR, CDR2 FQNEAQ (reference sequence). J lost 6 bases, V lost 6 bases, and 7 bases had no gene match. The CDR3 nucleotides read TGTGCCAGCAGGGTAGCGGGGGGACAGAAGACCCAGTACTTC. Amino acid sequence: CASRVAGGQKTQYF.

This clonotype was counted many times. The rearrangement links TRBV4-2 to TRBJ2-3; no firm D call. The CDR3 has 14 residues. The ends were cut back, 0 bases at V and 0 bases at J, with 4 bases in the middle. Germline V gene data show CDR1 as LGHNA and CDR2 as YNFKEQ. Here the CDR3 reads CASSQDGSTDTQYF. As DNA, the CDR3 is TGTGCCAGCAGCCAAGATGGAAGCACAGATACGCAGTATTTT.

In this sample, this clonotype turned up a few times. CDR3 amino acids: CASSPSSGAYEQYF. For the CDR3, the DNA is TGTGCCAGCTCACCCTCTAGCGGGGCCTACGAGCAGTACTTC. V gene TRBV18 combines with J gene TRBJ2-7; 9 bases align to TRBD2. Germline values: CDR1 KGHSH, CDR2 LQKENI. Unmatched junction bases numbered 2, after V lost 3 bases and J lost 2 bases. The CDR3 is made up of 14 amino acids.

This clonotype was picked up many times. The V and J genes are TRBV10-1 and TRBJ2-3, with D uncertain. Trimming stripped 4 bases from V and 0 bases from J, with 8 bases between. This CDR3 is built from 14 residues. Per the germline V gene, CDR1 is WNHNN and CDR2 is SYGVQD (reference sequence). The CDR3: CASSVAISTDTQYF. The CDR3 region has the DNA TGCGCCAGCAGTGTCGCAATTAGCACAGATACGCAGTATTTT.

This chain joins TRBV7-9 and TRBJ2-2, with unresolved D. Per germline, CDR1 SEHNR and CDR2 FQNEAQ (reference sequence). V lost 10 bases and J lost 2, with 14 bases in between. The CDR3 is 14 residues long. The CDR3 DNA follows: TGTGCCATCCTACTGGCCGCTAACACCGGGGAGCTGTTTTTT. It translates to CAILLAANTGELFF.

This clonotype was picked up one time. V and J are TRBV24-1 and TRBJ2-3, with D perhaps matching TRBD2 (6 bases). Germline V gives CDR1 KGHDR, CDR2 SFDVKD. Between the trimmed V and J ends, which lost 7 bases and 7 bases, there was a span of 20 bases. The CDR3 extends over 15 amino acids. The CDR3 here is CATSHPDAGLNTQYF. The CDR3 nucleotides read TGTGCCACCAGCCACCCTGACGCCGGACTAAATACGCAGTATTTT.

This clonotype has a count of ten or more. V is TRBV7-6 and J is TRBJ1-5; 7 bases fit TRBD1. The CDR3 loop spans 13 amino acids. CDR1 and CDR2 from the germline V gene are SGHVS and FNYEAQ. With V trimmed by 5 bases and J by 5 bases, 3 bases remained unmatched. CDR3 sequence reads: CASSPRGDQPQHF. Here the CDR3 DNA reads TGTGCCAGCAGCCCCAGGGGGGATCAGCCCCAGCATTTT.

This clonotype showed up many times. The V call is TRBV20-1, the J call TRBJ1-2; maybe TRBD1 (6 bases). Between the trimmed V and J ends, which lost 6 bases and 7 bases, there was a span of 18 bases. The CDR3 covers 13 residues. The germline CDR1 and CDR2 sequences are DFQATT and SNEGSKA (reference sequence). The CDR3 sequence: CSAQTTGRGGYTF. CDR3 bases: TGCAGTGCGCAAACAACAGGGCGCGGTGGCTACACCTTC.

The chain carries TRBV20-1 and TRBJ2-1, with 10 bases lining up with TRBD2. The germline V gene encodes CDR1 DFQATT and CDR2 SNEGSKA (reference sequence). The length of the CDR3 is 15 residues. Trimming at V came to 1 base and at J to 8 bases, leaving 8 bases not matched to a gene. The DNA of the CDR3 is TGCAGTGCTAGAGTAGCGGGGGGCCCCATCGATGAGCAGTTCTTC. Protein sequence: CSARVAGGPIDEQFF.

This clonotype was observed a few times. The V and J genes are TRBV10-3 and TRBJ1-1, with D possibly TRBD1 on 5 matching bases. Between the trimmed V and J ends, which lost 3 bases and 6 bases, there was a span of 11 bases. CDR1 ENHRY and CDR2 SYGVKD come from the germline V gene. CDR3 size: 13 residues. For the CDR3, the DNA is TGTGCCATCAGTGACGGGGCATCCCCTGAAGCTTTCTTT. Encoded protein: CAISDGASPEAFF.